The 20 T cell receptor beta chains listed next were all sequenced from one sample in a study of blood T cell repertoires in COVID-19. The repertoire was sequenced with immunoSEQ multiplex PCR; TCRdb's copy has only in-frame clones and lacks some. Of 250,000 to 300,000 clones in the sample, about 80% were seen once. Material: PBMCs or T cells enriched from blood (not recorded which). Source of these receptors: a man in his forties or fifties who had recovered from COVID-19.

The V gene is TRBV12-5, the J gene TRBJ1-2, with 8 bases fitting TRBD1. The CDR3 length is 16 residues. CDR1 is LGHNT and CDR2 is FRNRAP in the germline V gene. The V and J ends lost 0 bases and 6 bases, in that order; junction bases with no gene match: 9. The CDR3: CASGLVLTTGADGYTF. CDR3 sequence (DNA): TGTGCTAGTGGTTTGGTTCTCACGACAGGGGCGGATGGCTACACCTTC.

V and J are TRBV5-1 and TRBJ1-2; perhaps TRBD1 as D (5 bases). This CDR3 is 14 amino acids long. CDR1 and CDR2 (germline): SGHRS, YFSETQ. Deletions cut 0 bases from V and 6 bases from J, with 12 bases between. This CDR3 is CASSLGGEFDGYTF. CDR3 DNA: TGCGCCAGCAGCTTGGGGGGCGAGTTCGATGGCTACACCTTC.

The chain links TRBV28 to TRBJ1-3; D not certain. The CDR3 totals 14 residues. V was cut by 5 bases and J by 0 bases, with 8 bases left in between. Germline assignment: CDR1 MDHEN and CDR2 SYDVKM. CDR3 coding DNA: TGTGCCAGCAGTCGTTTTAGCTCTGGAAACACCATATATTTT. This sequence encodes CASSRFSSGNTIYF.

The CDR3 reads CASSFAISYEQYF. As DNA, the CDR3 is TGTGCCAGCAGTTTTGCGATCTCCTACGAGCAGTACTTC. The chain links TRBV5-4 to TRBJ2-7; D remains ambiguous. The length of the CDR3 is 13 residues. The germline gives CDR1 SGHNT, CDR2 YYREEE (reference sequence). Trimming cost V 5 bases and J 0 bases, with 9 bases left between them. Full variable domain (outside the CDR3, taken from reference TRBV5-4 and TRBJ2-7): ETGVTQSPTHLIKTRGQQVTLRCSSQSGHNTVSWYQQALGQGPQFIFQYYREEENGRGNFPPRFSGLQFPNYSSELNVNALELDDSALYLCASSFAISYEQYFGPGTRLTVT.

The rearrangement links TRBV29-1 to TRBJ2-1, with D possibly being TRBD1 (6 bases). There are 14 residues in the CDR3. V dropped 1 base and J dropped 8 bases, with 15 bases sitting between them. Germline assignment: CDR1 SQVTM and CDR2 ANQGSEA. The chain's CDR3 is CSVEVKGVLDEQFF. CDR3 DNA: TGCAGCGTTGAAGTAAAGGGGGTCTTGGATGAGCAGTTCTTC.

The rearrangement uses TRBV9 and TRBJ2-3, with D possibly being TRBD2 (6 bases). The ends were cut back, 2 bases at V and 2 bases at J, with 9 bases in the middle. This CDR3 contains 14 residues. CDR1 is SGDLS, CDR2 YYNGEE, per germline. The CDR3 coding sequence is TGTGCCAGCAGCGTGGAGCGGGTCACAGATACGCAGTATTTT. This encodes CASSVERVTDTQYF.

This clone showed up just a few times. Here the CDR3 reads CASSLLVAAGELFF. The CDR3 region has the DNA TGCGCCAGCAGCTTGCTGGTAGCGGCCGGGGAGCTGTTTTTT. The V and J genes are TRBV5-1 and TRBJ2-2, with a tentative D call TRBD2 (6 bases). The V end was cut by 1 base, the J end by 6 bases, with 10 bases between. Germline-derived CDR1 and CDR2 are SGHRS and YFSETQ. The CDR3 is 14 amino acids. The entire variable domain, with the rest obtained from reference TRBV5-1 and TRBJ2-2, is as follows: KAGVTQTPRYLIKTRGQQVTLSCSPISGHRSVSWYQQTPGQGLQFLFEYFSETQRNKGNFPGRFSGRQFSNSRSEMNVSTLELGDSALYLCASSLLVAAGELFFGEGSRLTVL.

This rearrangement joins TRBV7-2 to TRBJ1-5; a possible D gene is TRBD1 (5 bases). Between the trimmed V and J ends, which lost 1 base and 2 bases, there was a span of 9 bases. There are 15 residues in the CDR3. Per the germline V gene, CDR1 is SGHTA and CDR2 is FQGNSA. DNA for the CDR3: TGTGCCAGCAGCTTAGTCGGGGGAGGCAATCAGCCCCAGCATTTT. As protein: CASSLVGGGNQPQHF.

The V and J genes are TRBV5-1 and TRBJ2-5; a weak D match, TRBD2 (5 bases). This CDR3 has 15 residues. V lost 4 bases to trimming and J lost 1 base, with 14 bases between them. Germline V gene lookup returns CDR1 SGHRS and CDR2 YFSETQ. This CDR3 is CASSPRIAIQETQYF. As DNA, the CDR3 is TGCGCCAGCAGCCCCAGGATAGCGATCCAAGAGACCCAGTACTTC.

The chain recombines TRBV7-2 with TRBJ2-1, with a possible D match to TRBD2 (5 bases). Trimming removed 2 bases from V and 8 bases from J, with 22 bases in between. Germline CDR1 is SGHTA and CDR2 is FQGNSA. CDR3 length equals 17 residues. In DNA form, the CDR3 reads TGTGCCAGCAGCTTAAGAGAAGCGACCCACCCCGGGGATGAGCAGTTCTTC. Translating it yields CASSLREATHPGDEQFF.

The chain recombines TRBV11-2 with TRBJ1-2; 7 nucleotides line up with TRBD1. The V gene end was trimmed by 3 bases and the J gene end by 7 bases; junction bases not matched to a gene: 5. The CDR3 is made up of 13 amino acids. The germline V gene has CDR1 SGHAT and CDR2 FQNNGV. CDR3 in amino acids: CASSFGTATGYTF. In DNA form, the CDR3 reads TGTGCCAGCAGCTTCGGGACAGCTACTGGCTACACCTTC.

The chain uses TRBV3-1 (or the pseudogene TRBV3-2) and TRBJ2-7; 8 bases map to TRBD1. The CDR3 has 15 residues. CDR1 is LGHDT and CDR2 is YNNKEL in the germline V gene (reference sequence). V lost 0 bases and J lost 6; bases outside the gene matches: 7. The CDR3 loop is CASSQEKDRVCEQYF. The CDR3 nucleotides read TGTGCCAGCAGCCAAGAGAAGGACAGGGTGTGCGAGCAGTACTTC.

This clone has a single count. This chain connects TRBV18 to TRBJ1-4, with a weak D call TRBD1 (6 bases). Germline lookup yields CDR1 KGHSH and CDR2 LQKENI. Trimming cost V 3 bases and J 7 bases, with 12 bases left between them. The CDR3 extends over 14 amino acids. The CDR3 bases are TGTGCCAGCTCACCCCTAGGGGGTGTTGAAAAACTGTTTTTT. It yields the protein CASSPLGGVEKLFF. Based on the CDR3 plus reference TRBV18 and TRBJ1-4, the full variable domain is NAGVMQNPRHLVRRRGQEARLRCSPMKGHSHVYWYRQLPEEGLKFMVYLQKENIIDESGMPKERFSAEFPKEGPSILRIQQVVRGDSAAYFCASSPLGGVEKLFFGSGTQLSVL.

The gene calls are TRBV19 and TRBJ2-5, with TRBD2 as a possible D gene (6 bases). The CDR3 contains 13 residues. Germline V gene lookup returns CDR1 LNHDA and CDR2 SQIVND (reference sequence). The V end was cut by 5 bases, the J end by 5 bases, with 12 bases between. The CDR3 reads CASSPRDSETQYF. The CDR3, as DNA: TGTGCCAGTAGTCCCCGGGACTCGGAGACCCAGTACTTC.

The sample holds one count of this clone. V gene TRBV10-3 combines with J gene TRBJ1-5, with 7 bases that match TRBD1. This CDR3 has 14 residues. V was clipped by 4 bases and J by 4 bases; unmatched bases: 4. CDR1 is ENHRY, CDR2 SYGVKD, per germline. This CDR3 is CAISVDRSNQPQHF. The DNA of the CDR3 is TGTGCCATCAGTGTGGACAGGTCTAATCAGCCCCAGCATTTT.

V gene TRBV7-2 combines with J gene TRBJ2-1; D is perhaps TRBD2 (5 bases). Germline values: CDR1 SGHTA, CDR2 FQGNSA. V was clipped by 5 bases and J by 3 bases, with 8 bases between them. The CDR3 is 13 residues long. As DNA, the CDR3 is TGTGCCAGCAGCCAGGACTTCTACAATGAGCAGTTCTTC. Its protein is CASSQDFYNEQFF.

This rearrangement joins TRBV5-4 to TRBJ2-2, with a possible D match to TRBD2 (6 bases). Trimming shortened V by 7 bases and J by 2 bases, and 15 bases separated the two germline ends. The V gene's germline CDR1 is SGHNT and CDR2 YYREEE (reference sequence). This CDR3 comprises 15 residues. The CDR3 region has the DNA TGTGCCAGCGCCCTCCAGGGACTCAACACCGGGGAGCTGTTTTTT. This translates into CASALQGLNTGELFF.

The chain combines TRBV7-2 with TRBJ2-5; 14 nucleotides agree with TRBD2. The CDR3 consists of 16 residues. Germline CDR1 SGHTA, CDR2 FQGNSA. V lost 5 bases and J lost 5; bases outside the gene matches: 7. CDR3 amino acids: CASSPGLAGGRETQYF. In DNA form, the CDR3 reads TGTGCCAGCAGCCCCGGACTAGCGGGGGGACGTGAGACCCAGTACTTC.

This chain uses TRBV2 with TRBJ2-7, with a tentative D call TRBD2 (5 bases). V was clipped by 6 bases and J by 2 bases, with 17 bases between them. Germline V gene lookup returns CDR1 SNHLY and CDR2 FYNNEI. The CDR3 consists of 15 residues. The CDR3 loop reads CASRPARTATYEQYF. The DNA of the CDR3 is TGTGCCAGCAGACCCGCTAGGACTGCGACCTACGAGCAGTACTTC.

The CDR3 DNA reads TGCAGTGCTAGTAAACATCCCGGGGGACAGAGTCAGCCCCAGCATTTT. Amino acid sequence: CSASKHPGGQSQPQHF. The chain combines TRBV20-1 with TRBJ1-5; 7 positions agree with TRBD1. The V gene's germline CDR1 is DFQATT and CDR2 SNEGSKA (reference sequence). The ends lost 3 bases at V and 6 bases at J; junction bases unmatched: 14. The CDR3 runs to 16 residues.